The 28 T cell receptor beta chains below come from one sample, sequenced in a study of T cells expressing NK-cell markers. TCRdb reanalyzed the 5' RACE reads, giving one entry per CDR3 protein sequence and no DNA. The sample includes hundreds of thousands of distinct CDR3 sequences. Material for sequencing was blood T cells: a sorted CD56 or NKG2C T cell subset, CD4+ or CD8+ T cells, or bulk PBMC T cells (not recorded which). Receptors were obtained from a man younger than 35 in good health.

The chain joins TRBV18 to TRBJ2-1; TCRdb's D call, TRBD1, is unchecked because there is no DNA. Germline V gene data show CDR1 as KGHSH and CDR2 as LQKENI. The CDR3 consists of 15 residues. The CDR3 reads CASSPGTGTLNEQFF.

The chain uses TRBV6-5 and TRBJ2-1; TCRdb's D call, TRBD2, is unchecked because there is no DNA. This CDR3 is 16 amino acids long. Looked up from germline, CDR1 is MNHEY and CDR2 is SVGAGI. The CDR3: CASSYSTLARYNEQFF.

V gene TRBV28 combines with J gene TRBJ2-7. The V gene's germline CDR1 is MDHEN and CDR2 SYDVKM. The CDR3 totals 12 residues. CDR3 sequence: CASRSSLAEQYF.

This sequence joins TRBV2 and TRBJ2-1; the TCRdb D gene call, TRBD2, has no DNA to confirm it. Per the germline V gene, CDR1 is SNHLY and CDR2 is FYNNEI. The CDR3 runs to 14 residues. The CDR3 reads CASKEGDGGNEQFF. The full variable domain, its missing parts supplied by reference TRBV2 and TRBJ2-1, is EPEVTQTPSHQVTQMGQEVILRCVPISNHLYFYWYRQILGQKVEFLVSFYNNEISEKSEIFDDQFSVERPDGSNFTLKIRSTKLEDSAMYFCASKEGDGGNEQFFGPGTRLTVL.

This chain links TRBV12-3 or TRBV12-4 with TRBJ1-1. The CDR3 is 16 amino acids. CDR3 residues: CASSLRAVRRGSEAFF.

The gene calls are TRBV9 and TRBJ2-7; TCRdb returns TRBD1, unconfirmable since there is no DNA. Germline lookup yields CDR1 SGDLS and CDR2 YYNGEE. The CDR3 is made up of 15 amino acids. The CDR3 region is CASSVGGQATYEQYF.

V is TRBV6-1 and J is TRBJ2-5; TCRdb proposes TRBD1, but this gene call is untestable without DNA. The CDR3 is 15 residues long. CDR1 and CDR2 from the germline V gene are MNHNS and SASEGT. CDR3 residues: CASSDPYRAQETQYF.

The chain uses TRBV7-8 and TRBJ2-1; TCRdb indicates TRBD1, and absent DNA this call remains unverified. Per germline, CDR1 SGHVS and CDR2 FQNEAQ. The CDR3 extends over 12 amino acids. CDR3 loop: CASTTGGPEQFF.

CDR3 region: CSVEFPGTNEQFF. The chain couples TRBV29-1 to TRBJ2-1; TCRdb gives TRBD1 as the D gene, but with no DNA this cannot be confirmed. CDR3 size: 13 residues. Per the germline V gene, CDR1 is SQVTM and CDR2 is ANQGSEA.

This rearrangement joins TRBV25-1 to TRBJ2-2. This CDR3 region has 11 residues. Germline V gene lookup returns CDR1 MGHDK and CDR2 SYGVNS. This CDR3 reads CASALLGELFF.

The chain has TRBV7-2 and TRBJ2-3. Germline CDR1 and CDR2: SGHTA and FQGNSA. This CDR3 is built from 15 residues. The CDR3 spells CASSLSLLSTDTQYF.

The CDR3 region is CASSTSTGGPYEQYF. The chain employs TRBV18 and TRBJ2-7. The CDR3 contains 15 residues. Germline values: CDR1 KGHSH, CDR2 LQKENI.

The chain is built from TRBV20-1 and TRBJ2-1; TCRdb returns TRBD2, unconfirmable since there is no DNA. The germline CDR1 and CDR2 sequences are DFQATT and SNEGSKA (reference sequence). This CDR3 region has 16 residues. Here the CDR3 reads CSAREGAGIRHNEQFF.

This sequence joins TRBV6-2 or TRBV6-3 and TRBJ2-7; the D call from TCRdb, TRBD1, cannot be confirmed without DNA. The length of the CDR3 is 12 residues. CDR1 is MNHEY and CDR2 is SVGEGT in the germline V gene. The CDR3: CATRDRPYEQYF.

The chain links TRBV29-1 to TRBJ1-2; the TRBD1 assignment by TCRdb is unverifiable without DNA. Germline V gene data show CDR1 as SQVTM and CDR2 as ANQGSEA. This CDR3 spans 11 amino acids. CDR3 loop: CSVWGAGGYTF.

V and J are TRBV2 and TRBJ2-7; absent DNA, TCRdb's TRBD2 call cannot be checked. Germline CDR1 is SNHLY and CDR2 is FYNNEI. This CDR3 is 14 amino acids long. The CDR3 reads CASSPQALGYEQYF.

V gene TRBV12-3 or TRBV12-4 combines with J gene TRBJ2-7; the D gene TCRdb calls, TRBD1, cannot be checked with no DNA. The length of the CDR3 is 15 residues. CDR3 amino acids: CASSFGGGLSYEQYF.

The chain employs TRBV5-1 and TRBJ1-5; TCRdb returns TRBD1, unconfirmable since there is no DNA. The germline gives CDR1 SGHRS, CDR2 YFSETQ. The CDR3 extends over 15 amino acids. CDR3 protein: CASSLGGQPEQPQHF.

The V gene is TRBV7-9, the J gene TRBJ2-3; there is no DNA to check the TCRdb D call of TRBD1. This CDR3 contains 15 residues. Germline V lookup: CDR1 SEHNR, CDR2 FQNEAQ (reference sequence). The CDR3 spells CASSHPRGRTDTQYF.

The chain is built from TRBV6-1 and TRBJ2-5; TCRdb reports TRBD1, a call that lacks DNA to check it against. Germline V gene sequence: CDR1 MNHNS, CDR2 SASEGT. The CDR3 runs to 15 residues. Here the CDR3 reads CASSELGAVGETQYF.

This sequence joins TRBV27 and TRBJ2-1; TCRdb lists TRBD2, though no DNA is available to test this call. The CDR3 spans 17 residues. Germline V gives CDR1 MNHEY, CDR2 SMNVEV (reference sequence). The CDR3 sequence: CASSSLSGYSSYNEQFF.

The rearrangement uses TRBV29-1 and TRBJ2-1; the TCRdb call, TRBD2, lacks DNA for checking. Germline loops: CDR1 SQVTM, CDR2 ANQGSEA. The CDR3 runs 15 residues. The CDR3 loop is CSVERLAGSYNEQFF.

The rearrangement links TRBV7-2 to TRBJ1-4; TCRdb returns TRBD1, unconfirmable since there is no DNA. CDR1 and CDR2 from the germline V gene are SGHTA and FQGNSA. The CDR3 covers 15 residues. The CDR3 sequence is CASSSGDRGGEKLFF.

The rearrangement links TRBV11-2 to TRBJ2-2; with no DNA, the TCRdb D assignment of TRBD2 cannot be verified. This CDR3 is built from 17 residues. Germline V lookup: CDR1 SGHAT, CDR2 FQNNGV. The CDR3 region is CASSLAGSGSLTGELFF.

The chain uses TRBV20-1 and TRBJ2-7; with no DNA, the TCRdb D assignment of TRBD1 cannot be verified. Germline loops: CDR1 DFQATT, CDR2 SNEGSKA (reference sequence). The CDR3 length is 14 residues. The CDR3 protein is CSAEGGGSSYEQYF.

The chain uses TRBV5-1 and TRBJ2-5; TCRdb calls TRBD2, which cannot be checked without DNA. CDR1 and CDR2 from the germline V gene are SGHRS and YFSETQ. The CDR3 sequence is 17 residues long. The CDR3 sequence: CASSTRWGGRSRETQYF.

The V and J genes are TRBV7-8 and TRBJ2-1; TCRdb selects TRBD1, and the lack of DNA leaves this call unchecked. Germline V gene lookup returns CDR1 SGHVS and CDR2 FQNEAQ. This CDR3 has 13 amino acids. The CDR3 here is CASSTGRNNEQFF. The variable domain in full, completed from reference TRBV7-8 and TRBJ2-1, reads GAGVSQSPRYKVAKRGQDVALRCDPISGHVSLFWYQQALGQGPEFLTYFQNEAQLDKSGLPSDRFFAERPEGSVSTLKIQRTQQEDSAVYLCASSTGRNNEQFFGPGTRLTVL.

The gene calls are TRBV15 and TRBJ2-1; without DNA, the TCRdb call of TRBD1 cannot be checked. This CDR3 is built from 15 residues. Germline V lookup: CDR1 LNHNV, CDR2 YYDKDF (reference sequence). This CDR3 reads CATGPAQTWVGEQFF. The full variable domain, completed using reference TRBV15 and TRBJ2-1, is DAMVIQNPRYQVTQFGKPVTLSCSQTLNHNVMYWYQQKSSQAPKLLFHYYDKDFNNEADTPDNFQSRRPNTSFCFLDIRSPGLGDTAMYLCATGPAQTWVGEQFFGPGTRLTVL.